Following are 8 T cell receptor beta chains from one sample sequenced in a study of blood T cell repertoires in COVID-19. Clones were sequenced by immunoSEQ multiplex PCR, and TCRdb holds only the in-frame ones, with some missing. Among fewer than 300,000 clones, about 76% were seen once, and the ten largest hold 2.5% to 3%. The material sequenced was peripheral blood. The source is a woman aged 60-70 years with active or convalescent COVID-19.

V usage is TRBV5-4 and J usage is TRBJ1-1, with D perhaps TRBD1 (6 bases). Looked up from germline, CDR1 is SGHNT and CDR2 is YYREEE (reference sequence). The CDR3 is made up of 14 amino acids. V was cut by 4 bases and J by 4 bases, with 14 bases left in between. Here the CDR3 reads CASSPETDSTEAFF. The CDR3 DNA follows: TGTGCCAGCAGCCCCGAGACGGACAGCACTGAAGCTTTCTTT.

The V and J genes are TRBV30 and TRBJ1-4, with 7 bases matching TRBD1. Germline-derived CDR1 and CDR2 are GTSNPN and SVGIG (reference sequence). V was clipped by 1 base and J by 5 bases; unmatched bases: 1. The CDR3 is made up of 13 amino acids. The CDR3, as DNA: TGTGCCTGGAGTGGGGGACAGAATGAAAAACTGTTTTTT. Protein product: CAWSGGQNEKLFF. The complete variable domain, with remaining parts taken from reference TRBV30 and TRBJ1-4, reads SQTIHQWPATLVQPVGSPLSLECTVEGTSNPNLYWYRQAAGRGLQLLFYSVGIGQISSEVPQNLSASRPQDRQFILSSKKLLLSDSGFYLCAWSGGQNEKLFFGSGTQLSVL.

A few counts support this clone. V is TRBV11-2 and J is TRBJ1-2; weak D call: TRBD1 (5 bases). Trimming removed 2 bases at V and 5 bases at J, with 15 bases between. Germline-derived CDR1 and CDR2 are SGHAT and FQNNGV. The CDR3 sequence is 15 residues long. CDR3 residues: CASSLWGETSYGYTF. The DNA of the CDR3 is TGTGCCAGCAGCTTATGGGGCGAGACTTCATATGGCTACACCTTC.

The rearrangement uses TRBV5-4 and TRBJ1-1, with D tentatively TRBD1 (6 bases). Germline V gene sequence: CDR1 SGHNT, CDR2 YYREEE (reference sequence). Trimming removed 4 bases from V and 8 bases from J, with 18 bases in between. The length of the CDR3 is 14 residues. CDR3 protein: CASSLGGTGPEAFF. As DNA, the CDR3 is TGTGCCAGCAGCCTGGGGGGCACAGGACCCGAAGCTTTCTTT.

The CDR3 DNA reads as TGCGCCAGCAGCCCGCAGATGGCAGGGCCTGGAAACACCATATATTTT. It yields the protein CASSPQMAGPGNTIYF. The rearrangement uses TRBV4-3 and TRBJ1-3, with D perhaps TRBD1 (5 bases). Germline CDR1 LGHNA, CDR2 YSLEER. The CDR3 extends over 16 amino acids. Trimming left V 4 bases short and J 2 bases short, with 15 bases between.

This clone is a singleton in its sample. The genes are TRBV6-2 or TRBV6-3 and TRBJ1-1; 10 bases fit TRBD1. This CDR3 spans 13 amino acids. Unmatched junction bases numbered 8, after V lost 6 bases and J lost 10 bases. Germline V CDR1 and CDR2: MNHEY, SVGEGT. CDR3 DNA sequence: TGTGCCAGCAGCTCCGGGGACAGGGGATCAGCTTTCTTT. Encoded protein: CASSSGDRGSAFF.

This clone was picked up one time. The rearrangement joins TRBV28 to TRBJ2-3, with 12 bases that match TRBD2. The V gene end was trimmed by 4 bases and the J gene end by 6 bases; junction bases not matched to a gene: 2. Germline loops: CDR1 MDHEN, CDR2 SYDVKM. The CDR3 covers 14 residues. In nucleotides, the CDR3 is TGTGCCAGCAGTTCTAGCGGGGGGGCGGATACGCAGTATTTT. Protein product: CASSSSGGADTQYF.

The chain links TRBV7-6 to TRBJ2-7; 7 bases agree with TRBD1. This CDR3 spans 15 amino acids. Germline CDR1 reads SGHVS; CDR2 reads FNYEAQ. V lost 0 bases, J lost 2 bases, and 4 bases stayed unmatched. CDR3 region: CASSLAPGQPYEQYF. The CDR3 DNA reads TGTGCCAGCAGCTTAGCGCCGGGACAGCCCTACGAGCAGTACTTC.